The 9 T cell receptor beta chains below come from one sample, sequenced in a study of cytomegalovirus exposure and HLA in healthy donors. This PCR relied on a set of 60 Vbeta primers and 13 Jbeta primers. Repertoires were generated with immunoSEQ multiplex PCR, while TCRdb's copy carries only in-frame clones and drops some. This sample's table has 150,000 or so clones. The sample taken for sequencing was PBMCs. These receptors were taken from a woman aged 45-65 years in good health and CMV-seronegative.

The V call is TRBV4-1, the J call TRBJ2-3, with TRBD1 as a possible D gene (5 bases). CDR1 is MGHRA, CDR2 YSYEKL, per germline. The CDR3 consists of 14 residues. Trimming shortened V by 5 bases and J by 4 bases, and 13 bases separated the two germline ends. As DNA, the CDR3 is TGCGCCAGCAGCACCCAAGTAGGGGCAGATACGCAGTATTTT. It codes for CASSTQVGADTQYF.

The V gene is TRBV10-3, the J gene TRBJ2-1; 7 positions match TRBD2. Germline V gives CDR1 ENHRY, CDR2 SYGVKD. CDR3 length: 15 residues. After removal of 4 bases from V and 8 bases from J, the junction contained 11 bases not matched to a gene. The CDR3 spells CAISGRGGGGDEQFF. The CDR3 coding sequence is TGTGCCATCAGTGGTCGAGGCGGGGGAGGCGATGAGCAGTTCTTC.

The chain links TRBV11-1 to TRBJ1-1; perhaps TRBD1 as D (5 bases). The CDR3 has 14 amino acids. Trimming removed 1 base from V and 4 bases from J, with 10 bases in between. Germline values: CDR1 SGHAT, CDR2 FQDESV (reference sequence). The CDR3 bases are TGTGCCAGCAGCTTAGAGGGGCAGGGCACTGAAGCTTTCTTT. Encoded protein: CASSLEGQGTEAFF.

The chain employs TRBV6-4 and TRBJ2-3; 8 bases line up with TRBD2. The CDR3 length is 14 residues. Germline CDR1 and CDR2: MRHNA and SNTAGT. The junction had 4 bases not matched to a gene; V was cut back by 4 bases and J by 4 bases. The CDR3 nucleotides are TGTGCCAGCAGTGTAGGACTAGCATCAGATACGCAGTATTTT. Translated: CASSVGLASDTQYF.

The chain has TRBV7-8 and TRBJ1-2; TRBD1 is a possible D gene (6 bases). CDR3 length: 14 residues. From germline, CDR1 is SGHVS and CDR2 FQNEAQ. V shed 5 bases and J shed 1 base, with 11 bases lying between them. CDR3 amino acids: CASSGMDSNYGYTF. Written as DNA, the CDR3 is TGTGCCAGCAGCGGGATGGACAGTAACTATGGCTACACCTTC.

The chain employs TRBV9 and TRBJ1-5; unclear D gene. This CDR3 contains 13 residues. V lost 0 bases to trimming and J lost 7 bases, with 8 bases between them. Germline-derived CDR1 and CDR2 are SGDLS and YYNGEE. CDR3 protein: CASSVGEGQPQHF. The CDR3 DNA is TGTGCCAGCAGCGTAGGGGAGGGACAGCCCCAGCATTTT.

J is TRBJ1-6 and V is TRBV6-5; a weak D match, TRBD1 (6 bases). This CDR3 is 15 amino acids long. Germline CDR1 is MNHEY and CDR2 is SVGAGI. V shed 6 bases and J shed 6 bases, with 15 bases lying between them. CDR3 protein: CASSSSTGLNSPLHF. The CDR3 DNA follows: TGTGCCAGCAGCTCTTCAACAGGGCTTAATTCACCCCTCCACTTT.

This chain connects TRBV5-1 to TRBJ2-1; 8 nucleotides align to TRBD2. J lost 0 bases, V lost 0 bases, and 11 bases had no gene match. This CDR3 contains 19 residues. CDR1 and CDR2 (germline): SGHRS, YFSETQ. For the CDR3, the DNA is TGCGCCAGCAGCTTGGGGTTTAGCGGGACCCAAAGCTCCTACAATGAGCAGTTCTTC. Translation gives CASSLGFSGTQSSYNEQFF.

This chain links TRBV9 with TRBJ2-1; 7 bases fit TRBD2. CDR3 length: 16 amino acids. From germline, CDR1 is SGDLS and CDR2 YYNGEE. V lost 0 bases, J lost 8 bases, and 11 bases stayed unmatched. The CDR3 spells CASSVEVGGVADEQFF. The CDR3 DNA reads as TGTGCCAGCAGCGTAGAGGTGGGAGGGGTTGCCGATGAGCAGTTCTTC.